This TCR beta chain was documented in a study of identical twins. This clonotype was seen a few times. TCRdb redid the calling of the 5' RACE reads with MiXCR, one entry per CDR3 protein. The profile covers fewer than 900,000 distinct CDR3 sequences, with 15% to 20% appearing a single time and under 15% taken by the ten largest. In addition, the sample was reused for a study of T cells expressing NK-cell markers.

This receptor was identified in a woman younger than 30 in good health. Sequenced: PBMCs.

DNA of the CDR3: TGTGCCAGCACCATACGACAGGGGGCGAATGAGCAGTTCTTC. Protein product: CASTIRQGANEQFF. The V and J genes are TRBV7-2 and TRBJ2-1, with 10 bases fitting TRBD1. The germline V gene has CDR1 SGHTA and CDR2 FQGNSA. J was trimmed by 7 bases and V by 7 bases; bases with no gene match: 7. This CDR3 has 14 amino acids.